The rows below give T cell receptor beta chains drawn from one sample of a study of blood T cell repertoires in COVID-19. Sequencing used immunoSEQ multiplex PCR; TCRdb keeps in-frame clones, though not all of them. Of some 490,000 clones detected, 80% to 90% appear once; the ten largest clones hold 8% to 9.5%. Sequencing input: PBMCs or T cells enriched from blood (not recorded which). These receptors were collected from a woman aged 55-75 years who had recovered from COVID-19. The CDR3 runs from the conserved cysteine through the conserved F or W. Fields, in order: D gene, J gene, clone size, V gene, CDR3 DNA, CDR3 protein. D genes are given only for firm matches. Not every row has a clone size; where given, it reads once, few, many or a size class.

TRBD1 | TRBJ2-1 | few | TRBV18 | TGTGCCAGCTCGTGGACAGGGGGCGGGAATGAGCAGTTCTTC | CASSWTGGGNEQFF
TRBD2 | TRBJ2-1 | NA | TRBV9 | TGTGCCAGCAGCGTAGGCCCAGCGGGGTACAATGAGCAGTTCTTC | CASSVGPAGYNEQFF
NA | TRBJ1-3 | NA | TRBV6-6 | TGTGCCAGCAGTCTCCCCCGGGGGGGCTCTGGAAACACCATATATTTT | CASSLPRGGSGNTIYF
TRBD2 | TRBJ2-1 | NA | TRBV10-3 | TGTGCCATCAGAAAAGAAGCGGGGGGGCTTGGTGAGCAGTTCTTC | CAIRKEAGGLGEQFF
TRBD1 | TRBJ2-5 | NA | TRBV18 | TGTGCCAGCTCACCAGTGCAAGGGGGCTTCGAGACCCAGTACTTC | CASSPVQGGFETQYF
NA | TRBJ2-5 | NA | TRBV11-2 | TGTGCCAGCAGGGAGTGGAGAGGAGAGACCCAGTACTTC | CASREWRGETQYF
NA | TRBJ2-5 | NA | TRBV2 | TGTGCCAGCAGTGAAGTCGGGGAGACCCAGTACTTC | CASSEVGETQYF
NA | TRBJ1-2 | NA | TRBV6-5 | TGTGCCAGCATAGGCAGGGCCAAGTATTTC | CASIGRAKYF
NA | TRBJ1-3 | NA | TRBV10-2 | TGCGCCAGCAGTGAGTCGACAGTAACTTTCGGAAGAAACACCATATATTTT | CASSESTVTFGRNTIYF
TRBD1 | TRBJ2-7 | NA | TRBV9 | TGTGCCAGCACCACGGGACAGGGTTCCTACGAGCAGTACTTC | CASTTGQGSYEQYF
TRBD1 | TRBJ1-4 | NA | TRBV19 | TGTGCCAGTAGTATAGATCTCCGAGGAGGGGGCCCCAATGAAAAACTGTTTTTT | CASSIDLRGGGPNEKLFF
NA | TRBJ2-6 | NA | TRBV5-4 | TGTGCCAGCAGCTTTGGGGGGTCTGGGGCCAACGTCCTGACTTTC | CASSFGGSGANVLTF
TRBD1 | TRBJ1-3 | NA | TRBV7-6 | TGTGCCAGCAGCTTAGACCCGGGACAGGGGGATAATACCATATATTTT | CASSLDPGQGDNTIYF
TRBD1 | TRBJ2-5 | NA | TRBV11-2 | TGTGCCAGCAGCTTAGGATTCGGGACAGGGTACGAGACCCAGTACTTC | CASSLGFGTGYETQYF
TRBD1 | TRBJ1-1 | NA | TRBV24-1 | TGTGCCACCAGTGATTCTGGACAGGGAAGTTTCACTGAAGCTTTCTTT | CATSDSGQGSFTEAFF
NA | TRBJ2-1 | NA | TRBV3-1/TRBV3-2 | TGTGCCAGCACCAAGACGTATGGGGGGTCCTACAATGAGCAGTTCTTC | CASTKTYGGSYNEQFF
TRBD2 | TRBJ2-1 | NA | TRBV7-9 | TGTGCCAGCAGCCTACTAGCGGCCAACTACAATGAGCAGTTCTTC | CASSLLAANYNEQFF
TRBD1 | TRBJ2-5 | NA | TRBV12-3/TRBV12-4 | TGTGCCAGCCAGGGGGATATGTTGGAGACCCAGTACTTC | CASQGDMLETQYF
TRBD1 | TRBJ1-2 | once | TRBV11-2 | TGTGCCAGCAGCCCCAGGGGGCTCTATGGCTACACCTTC | CASSPRGLYGYTF
NA | TRBJ2-7 | once | TRBV9 | TGTGCCAGCAGCCCACAACGCCAGGTAACCTACGAGCAGTACTTC | CASSPQRQVTYEQYF
TRBD1 | TRBJ1-1 | NA | TRBV20-1 | TGCAGTGCTAGTCAGGGGGCCCAGAACACTGAAGCTTTCTTT | CSASQGAQNTEAFF
TRBD1 | TRBJ2-1 | NA | TRBV28 | TGTGCCAGCAGTTTGGAAGGGACAGCCTACAATGAGCAGTTCTTC | CASSLEGTAYNEQFF